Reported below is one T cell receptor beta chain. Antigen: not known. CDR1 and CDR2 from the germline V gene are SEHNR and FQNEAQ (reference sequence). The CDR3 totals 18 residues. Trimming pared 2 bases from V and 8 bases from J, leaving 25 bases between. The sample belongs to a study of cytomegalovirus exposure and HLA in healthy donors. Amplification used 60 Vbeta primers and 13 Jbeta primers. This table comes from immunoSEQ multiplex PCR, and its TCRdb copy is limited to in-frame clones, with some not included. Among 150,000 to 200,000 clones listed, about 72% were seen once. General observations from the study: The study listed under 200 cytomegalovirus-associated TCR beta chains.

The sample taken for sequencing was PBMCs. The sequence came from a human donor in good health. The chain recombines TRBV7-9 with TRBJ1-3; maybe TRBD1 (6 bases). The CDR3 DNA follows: TGTGCCAGCAGCTTACCAGAAACAGGGCAAACGTTACGGGACACCATATATTTT. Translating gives CASSLPETGQTLRDTIYF.